The 27 T cell receptor beta chains below were found in one sample sequenced in a study of T-cell memory formation after mild COVID-19. TCRdb re-analysed the 5' RACE reads in MiXCR, keeping a single row per CDR3 protein. The sample shows 450,000 or so distinct CDR3 sequences, 20% of them seen only once. The sample taken for sequencing was PBMCs or a T cell subset sorted from them (not recorded which). The receptors here all came from an adult woman who had mild COVID-19 (a few samples of this study predate the infection). Cell type and time point are not known.

The chain employs TRBV4-3 and TRBJ2-7; 10 positions match TRBD2. Germline V gives CDR1 LGHNA, CDR2 YSLEER. The CDR3 sequence is 16 residues long. V lost 4 bases to trimming and J lost 0 bases; unmatched junction nucleotides: 6. The CDR3 DNA follows: TGCGCCAGCAGCCCCTACCCTAGCGGGAGCTCCTACGAGCAGTACTTC. Translated: CASSPYPSGSSYEQYF.

This clonotype occurred a few times. The V gene is TRBV4-3, the J gene TRBJ2-7; D remains ambiguous. The CDR3 consists of 14 residues. Trimming shortened V by 0 bases and J by 4 bases, and 10 bases separated the two germline ends. Germline lookup yields CDR1 LGHNA and CDR2 YSLEER. CDR3 sequence reads: CASSQDASWYEQYF. The CDR3 nucleotides are TGCGCCAGCAGCCAAGATGCTAGTTGGTACGAGCAGTACTTC.

This chain links TRBV10-3 with TRBJ1-1; TRBD1 agrees at 12 bases. The germline CDR1 and CDR2 sequences are ENHRY and SYGVKD. Unmatched junction bases numbered 9, after V lost 6 bases and J lost 1 base. This CDR3 has 17 residues. CDR3: CAIRDPGQGAGNTEAFF. For the CDR3, the DNA is TGTGCCATCAGAGACCCGGGACAGGGGGCCGGGAACACTGAAGCTTTCTTT.

This clonotype has more than one count but fewer than ten. The chain links TRBV6-2 or TRBV6-3 to TRBJ2-7; the match to TRBD2 covers 12 bases. Germline values: CDR1 MNHEY, CDR2 SVGEGT. The CDR3 extends over 19 amino acids. V lost 4 bases to trimming and J lost 4 bases; unmatched junction nucleotides: 17. CDR3 region: CASSSTRDVGLAGPYEQYF. The CDR3 DNA reads TGTGCCAGCAGTTCCACCCGGGACGTCGGACTAGCGGGGCCATACGAGCAGTACTTC.

CDR3 DNA sequence: TGTGCCAGCAGTCAGGGTGGGGTGAATTCACCCCTCCACTTT. It encodes CASSQGGVNSPLHF. The chain combines TRBV2 with TRBJ1-6; D is possibly TRBD1 (5 bases). This CDR3 comprises 14 residues. CDR1 is SNHLY, CDR2 FYNNEI, per germline. Trimming cost V 5 bases and J 7 bases, with 12 bases left between them. The full variable domain, its missing parts supplied by reference TRBV2 and TRBJ1-6, is EPEVTQTPSHQVTQMGQEVILRCVPISNHLYFYWYRQILGQKVEFLVSFYNNEISEKSEIFDDQFSVERPDGSNFTLKIRSTKLEDSAMYFCASSQGGVNSPLHFGNGTRLTVT.

The rearrangement links TRBV7-8 to TRBJ2-7; no definite D call. V lost 4 bases and J 6 bases, leaving 19 bases between the germline ends. This CDR3 is built from 15 residues. Germline V CDR1 and CDR2: SGHVS, FQNEAQ. The CDR3 region has the DNA TGTGCCAGCAGCTCCCCGGGCAGCCTGTTTTTCGAGCAGTACTTC. This codes for CASSSPGSLFFEQYF.

V usage is TRBV20-1 and J usage is TRBJ1-5, with D perhaps matching TRBD1 (6 bases). CDR3 length: 14 amino acids. Looked up from germline, CDR1 is DFQATT and CDR2 is SNEGSKA (reference sequence). Deletions cut 0 bases from V and 6 bases from J, with 12 bases between. The CDR3 reads CSARDITGIQPQHF. The CDR3 DNA reads as TGCAGTGCTAGAGACATCACAGGGATTCAGCCCCAGCATTTT.

The chain employs TRBV24-1 and TRBJ2-7, with 9 bases fitting TRBD2. Germline-derived CDR1 and CDR2 are KGHDR and SFDVKD. V lost 4 bases and J lost 3; bases outside the gene matches: 15. The CDR3 contains 18 residues. CDR3 in DNA: TGTGCCACCAGTGACTCCCCAACGAGCGGGAGGACCCTCTACGAGCAGTACTTC. The encoded protein is CATSDSPTSGRTLYEQYF.

In this sample, this clonotype turned up a few times. The chain links TRBV7-2 to TRBJ2-1, with 7 bases lining up with TRBD1. V lost 5 bases, J lost 4 bases, and 11 bases stayed unmatched. Germline-derived CDR1 and CDR2 are SGHTA and FQGNSA. This CDR3 is built from 16 residues. CDR3 region: CASSAKSGTVYNEQFF. As DNA, the CDR3 is TGTGCCAGCAGCGCAAAATCCGGGACAGTTTACAATGAGCAGTTCTTC. The full variable domain, with the rest looked up from reference TRBV7-2 and TRBJ2-1, is GAGVSQSPSNKVTEKGKDVELRCDPISGHTALYWYRQSLGQGLEFLIYFQGNSAPDKSGLPSDRFSAERTGGSVSTLTIQRTQQEDSAVYLCASSAKSGTVYNEQFFGPGTRLTVL.

As to this clonotype: Mismatch with germline at one junction end may stem from a read error. The chain joins TRBV7-9 to TRBJ2-5; unclear D gene. CDR3 length equals 10 residues. In germline, CDR1 is SEHNR, CDR2 FQNEAQ (reference sequence). DNA of the CDR3: TGTGCCAGCAGCTTAGAGATCCAGTACTTC. This sequence encodes CASSLEIQYF.

This clonotype turned up a few times. The V and J genes are TRBV11-3 and TRBJ2-2; D is uncertain. The CDR3 consists of 14 residues. Germline CDR1 reads SGHNT; CDR2 reads YENEEA. Trimming cost V 0 bases and J 5 bases, with 7 bases left between them. The CDR3 sequence: CASSLDRVTGELFF. The CDR3 DNA reads as TGTGCCAGCAGCTTAGATAGGGTGACCGGGGAGCTGTTTTTT.

The CDR3, as DNA: TGTGCCCAAAACAGACTAGCGGGCTCCTACAATGAGCAGTTCTTC. It specifies CAQNRLAGSYNEQFF. This chain joins TRBV30 and TRBJ2-1; TRBD2 agrees at 10 bases. This CDR3 is 15 amino acids long. Losses at the gene ends were 8 bases for V and 0 bases for J; bases not matched to a gene: 7. The germline V gene has CDR1 GTSNPN and CDR2 SVGIG (reference sequence).

This clonotype was seen many times. The chain joins TRBV6-2 or TRBV6-3 to TRBJ2-2; D ambiguous. There are 16 residues in the CDR3. V was cut by 0 bases and J by 7 bases, with 15 bases left in between. Germline CDR1 is MNHEY and CDR2 is SVGEGT. DNA for the CDR3: TGTGCCAGCAGTTACTCCAAAGCCCCGGCCGGCGGGGAGCTGTTTTTT. Its translation: CASSYSKAPAGGELFF.

The chain links TRBV30 to TRBJ1-2; the match to TRBD1 covers 7 bases. The CDR3 is made up of 14 amino acids. CDR1 and CDR2 (germline): GTSNPN, SVGIG (reference sequence). V lost 5 bases to trimming and J lost 5 bases; unmatched junction nucleotides: 11. The CDR3 region is CAWGGDSSTYGYTF. For the CDR3, the DNA is TGTGCCTGGGGAGGGGACAGTTCCACATATGGCTACACCTTC.

The chain employs TRBV10-3 and TRBJ2-5; D is perhaps TRBD1 (5 bases). CDR3 length: 15 amino acids. The germline V gene has CDR1 ENHRY and CDR2 SYGVKD. V dropped 4 bases and J dropped 4 bases, with 16 bases sitting between them. The CDR3 nucleotides are TGTGCCATCAGTGGAGACAGAGGCAACAGAGAGACCCAGTACTTC. Encoded protein: CAISGDRGNRETQYF.

This chain joins TRBV1 and TRBJ2-5; the listed D gene, TRBD1, was not tested against the DNA. TRBV1 is termed a pseudogene. This CDR3 has 16 amino acids. CDR3 nucleotides: TGCACCAGCAGCCAAGCCCCCTGGGGTGGGATGGAGACCCAGTACTTC. Amino acids: CTSSQAPWGGMETQYF.

The V call is TRBV7-2, the J call TRBJ2-1; 12 nucleotides match TRBD2. The CDR3 runs 14 residues. The junction had 4 bases not matched to a gene; V was cut back by 0 bases and J by 13 bases. The germline V gene encodes CDR1 SGHTA and CDR2 FQGNSA. CDR3 residues: CASSLATSGSHQFF. CDR3 DNA: TGTGCCAGCAGCTTAGCGACTAGCGGGAGTCACCAGTTCTTC. The variable domain in full, with the rest retrieved from reference TRBV7-2 and TRBJ2-1, is GAGVSQSPSNKVTEKGKDVELRCDPISGHTALYWYRQSLGQGLEFLIYFQGNSAPDKSGLPSDRFSAERTGGSVSTLTIQRTQQEDSAVYLCASSLATSGSHQFFGPGTRLTVL.

This clonotype came up many times. This chain joins TRBV4-3 and TRBJ2-1, with D maybe TRBD2 (6 bases). Germline loops: CDR1 LGHNA, CDR2 YSLEER. The length of the CDR3 is 16 residues. The V end lost 0 bases, the J end lost 2 bases, and 11 bases lay between the germline ends. In DNA form, the CDR3 reads TGCGCCAGCAGCCAAGATCTCGGGGAGGCCTACAATGAGCAGTTCTTC. It encodes CASSQDLGEAYNEQFF.

The chain couples TRBV29-1 to TRBJ2-4, with 7 bases identical to TRBD2. Germline V gives CDR1 SQVTM, CDR2 ANQGSEA. The CDR3 contains 13 residues. V trimming: 4 bases; J trimming: 6 bases; junction bases outside the gene matches: 6. The CDR3 protein is CSVATSARNIQYF. The CDR3 DNA reads as TGCAGCGTTGCAACTAGCGCACGAAACATTCAGTACTTC.

V is TRBV7-2 and J is TRBJ2-7; D is unclear. Germline V gives CDR1 SGHTA, CDR2 FQGNSA. Deletions cut 2 bases from V and 2 bases from J, with 13 bases between. This CDR3 is built from 15 residues. The CDR3 reads CASSLTPAPPYEQYF. The CDR3 coding sequence is TGTGCCAGCAGCTTAACTCCGGCGCCCCCCTACGAGCAGTACTTC. Based on the CDR3 plus reference TRBV7-2 and TRBJ2-7, the full variable domain is GAGVSQSPSNKVTEKGKDVELRCDPISGHTALYWYRQSLGQGLEFLIYFQGNSAPDKSGLPSDRFSAERTGGSVSTLTIQRTQQEDSAVYLCASSLTPAPPYEQYFGPGTRLTVT.

This clonotype has a handful of counts. The V gene is TRBV29-1, the J gene TRBJ1-2; no reliable D call. The CDR3 extends over 11 amino acids. Germline V lookup: CDR1 SQVTM, CDR2 ANQGSEA. The V end lost 2 bases, the J end lost 8 bases, and 9 bases lay between the germline ends. CDR3 sequence: CSVEPGSGYTF. The CDR3 region has the DNA TGCAGCGTTGAACCCGGGTCGGGCTACACCTTC.

Only a few counts were recorded for this clonotype. CDR3 nucleotide sequence: TGTGCCAGCAGTGAGCGTTGGGGAGATACGCAGTATTTT. This codes for CASSERWGDTQYF. V usage is TRBV6-4 and J usage is TRBJ2-3; D call uncertain. Germline V gene sequence: CDR1 MRHNA, CDR2 SNTAGT. Trimming removed 3 bases from V and 5 bases from J, with 9 bases in between. The length of the CDR3 is 13 residues.

The chain couples TRBV3-1 to TRBJ2-7, with 7 positions matching TRBD2. Trimming at V came to 7 bases and at J to 6 bases, leaving 9 bases not matched to a gene. CDR3 length equals 13 residues. The V gene's germline CDR1 is LGHDT and CDR2 YNNKEL (reference sequence). Here the CDR3 DNA reads TGTGCCAGCACAAGGGGCGGGAGCCTCGAGCAGTACTTC. It yields the protein CASTRGGSLEQYF.

Comments on this clonotype: It may be a read error: a sequence one base away is much more abundant. The chain uses TRBV5-1 and TRBJ2-7, with 8 bases lining up with TRBD2. After removal of 4 bases from V and 5 bases from J, the junction contained 8 bases not matched to a gene. The CDR3 is made up of 14 amino acids. Germline assignment: CDR1 SGHRS and CDR2 YFSETQ. CDR3 protein: CASSPGLGYHEQYF. The CDR3 region has the DNA TGCGCCAGCAGCCCGGGACTAGGTTACCACGAGCAGTACTTC.

DNA for the CDR3: TGCGCCAGCAGCCGAGGACAGAACCCCATGAACACTGAAGCTTTCTTT. It yields the protein CASSRGQNPMNTEAFF. The chain couples TRBV4-1 to TRBJ1-1; tentatively, D is TRBD1 (6 bases). The germline gives CDR1 MGHRA, CDR2 YSYEKL. CDR3 length: 16 amino acids. With 4 bases removed from V and 0 bases from J, the gap between germline ends came to 15 bases.

This clonotype was observed a handful of times. This sequence joins TRBV6-5 and TRBJ1-1, with 7 positions matching TRBD1. Germline-derived CDR1 and CDR2 are MNHEY and SVGAGI. Unmatched junction bases numbered 8, after V lost 4 bases and J lost 3 bases. CDR3 size: 15 residues. The CDR3: CASSSSYRGDTEAFF. In nucleotides, the CDR3 is TGTGCCAGCAGTTCCTCCTACAGGGGCGACACTGAAGCTTTCTTT.

On this clonotype: Sequence at one end of the junction differs from germline and may be a read error. The chain has TRBV7-6 and TRBJ2-1, with D hard to call. Germline V lookup: CDR1 SGHVS, CDR2 FNYEAQ. The CDR3 runs 14 residues. This CDR3 is CASSLEHHINEQFF. CDR3 DNA sequence: TGTGCCAGCAGTTTAGAGCACCACATCAATGAGCAGTTCTTC.